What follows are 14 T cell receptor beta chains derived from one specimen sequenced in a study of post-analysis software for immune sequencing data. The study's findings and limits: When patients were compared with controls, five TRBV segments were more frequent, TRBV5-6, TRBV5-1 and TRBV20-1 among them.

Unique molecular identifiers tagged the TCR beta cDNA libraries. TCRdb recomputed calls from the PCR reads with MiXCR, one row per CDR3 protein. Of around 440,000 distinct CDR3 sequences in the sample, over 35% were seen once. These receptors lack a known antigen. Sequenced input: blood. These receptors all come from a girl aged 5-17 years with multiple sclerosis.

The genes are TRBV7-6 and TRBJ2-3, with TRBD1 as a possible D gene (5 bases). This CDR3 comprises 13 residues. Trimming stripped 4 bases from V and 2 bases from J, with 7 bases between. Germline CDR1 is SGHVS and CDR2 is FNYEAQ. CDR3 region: CASSWTNTDTQYF. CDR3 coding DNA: TGTGCCAGCAGCTGGACAAACACAGATACGCAGTATTTT.

CDR3 DNA sequence: TGTGCCAGCAGCAGGGGGACAGAACAAGAGACCCAGTACTTC. Amino acids: CASSRGTEQETQYF. V usage is TRBV7-3 and J usage is TRBJ2-5; 7 nucleotides line up with TRBD1. The CDR3 covers 14 residues. Looked up from germline, CDR1 is SGHTA and CDR2 is FQGTGA. J was trimmed by 2 bases and V by 5 bases; bases with no gene match: 5.

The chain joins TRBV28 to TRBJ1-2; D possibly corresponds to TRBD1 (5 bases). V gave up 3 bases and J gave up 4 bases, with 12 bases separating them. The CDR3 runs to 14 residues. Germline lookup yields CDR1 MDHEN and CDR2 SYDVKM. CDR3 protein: CASSFQTDLYGYTF. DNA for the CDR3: TGTGCCAGCAGTTTCCAGACAGACCTCTATGGCTACACCTTC.

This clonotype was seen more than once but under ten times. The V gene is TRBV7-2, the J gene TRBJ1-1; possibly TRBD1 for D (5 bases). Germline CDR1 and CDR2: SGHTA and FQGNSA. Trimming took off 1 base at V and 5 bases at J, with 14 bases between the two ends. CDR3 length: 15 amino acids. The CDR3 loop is CASSLGLGGGTEAFF. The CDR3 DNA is TGTGCCAGCAGCTTAGGTCTGGGGGGTGGGACTGAAGCTTTCTTT.

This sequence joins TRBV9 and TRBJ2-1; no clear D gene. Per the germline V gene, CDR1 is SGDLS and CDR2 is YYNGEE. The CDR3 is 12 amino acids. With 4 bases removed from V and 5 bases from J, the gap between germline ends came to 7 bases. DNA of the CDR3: TGTGCCAGCAGCTGGGGTAACAATGAGCAGTTCTTC. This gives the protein CASSWGNNEQFF.

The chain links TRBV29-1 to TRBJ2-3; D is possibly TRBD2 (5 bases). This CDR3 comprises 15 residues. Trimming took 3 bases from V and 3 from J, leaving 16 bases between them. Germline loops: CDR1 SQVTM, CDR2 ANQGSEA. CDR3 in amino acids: CSVDLVREPTDTQYF. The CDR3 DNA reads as TGCAGCGTTGACCTCGTTAGGGAGCCTACAGATACGCAGTATTTT.

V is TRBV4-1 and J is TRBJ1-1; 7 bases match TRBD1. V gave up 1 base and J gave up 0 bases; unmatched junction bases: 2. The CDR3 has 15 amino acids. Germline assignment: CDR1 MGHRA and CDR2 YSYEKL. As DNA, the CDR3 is TGCGCCAGCAGCCAAGGGGACAGAATGAACACTGAAGCTTTCTTT. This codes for CASSQGDRMNTEAFF.

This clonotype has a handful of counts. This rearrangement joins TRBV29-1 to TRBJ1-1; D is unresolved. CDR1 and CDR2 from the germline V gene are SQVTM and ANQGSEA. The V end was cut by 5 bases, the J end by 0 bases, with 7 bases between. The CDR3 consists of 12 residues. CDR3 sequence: CSVTQMNTEAFF. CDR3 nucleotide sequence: TGCAGCGTTACACAGATGAACACTGAAGCTTTCTTT.

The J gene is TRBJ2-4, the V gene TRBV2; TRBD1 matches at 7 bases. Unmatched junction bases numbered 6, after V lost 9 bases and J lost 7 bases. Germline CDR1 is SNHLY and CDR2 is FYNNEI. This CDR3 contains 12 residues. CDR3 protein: CASAYRGNIQYF. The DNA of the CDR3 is TGTGCCAGTGCATACAGGGGTAACATTCAGTACTTC.

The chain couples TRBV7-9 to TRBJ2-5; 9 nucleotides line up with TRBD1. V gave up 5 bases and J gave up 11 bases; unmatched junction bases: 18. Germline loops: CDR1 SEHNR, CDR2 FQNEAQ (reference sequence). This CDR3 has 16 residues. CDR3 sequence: CASSREPGQGSIWQYF. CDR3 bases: TGTGCCAGCAGCCGGGAACCGGGACAGGGTTCGATTTGGCAGTACTTC.

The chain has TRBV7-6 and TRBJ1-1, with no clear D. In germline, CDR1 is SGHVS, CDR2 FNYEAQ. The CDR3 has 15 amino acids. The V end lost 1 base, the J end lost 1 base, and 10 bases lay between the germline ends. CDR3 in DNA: TGTGCCAGCAGCTTAGAGGCAGATACGAACACTGAAGCTTTCTTT. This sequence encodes CASSLEADTNTEAFF.

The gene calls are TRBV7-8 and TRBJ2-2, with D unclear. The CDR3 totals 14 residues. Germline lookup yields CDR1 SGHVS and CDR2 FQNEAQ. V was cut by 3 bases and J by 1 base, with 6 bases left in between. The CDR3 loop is CASSLWGNTGELFF. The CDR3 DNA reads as TGTGCCAGCAGCTTGTGGGGGAACACCGGGGAGCTGTTTTTT.

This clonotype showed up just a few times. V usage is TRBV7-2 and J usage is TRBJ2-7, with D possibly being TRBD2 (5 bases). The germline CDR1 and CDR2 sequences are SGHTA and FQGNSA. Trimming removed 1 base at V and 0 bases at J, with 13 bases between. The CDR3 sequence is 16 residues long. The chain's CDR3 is CASSLDRLTISYEQYF. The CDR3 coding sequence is TGTGCCAGCAGCTTAGACCGACTAACTATCTCCTACGAGCAGTACTTC.

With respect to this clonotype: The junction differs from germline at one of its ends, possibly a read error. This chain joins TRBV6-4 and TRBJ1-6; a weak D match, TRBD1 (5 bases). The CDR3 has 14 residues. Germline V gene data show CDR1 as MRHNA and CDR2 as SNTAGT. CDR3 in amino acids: CASSDRGDNSPPHF. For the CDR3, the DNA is TGTGCCAGCAGTGACAGGGGCGATAATTCACCCCCCCACTTT.